The 25 T cell receptor beta chains listed next were all sequenced from one sample in a study of shared clonotypes between healthy human individuals. Only CD45RO-negative cells positively selected for CCR7 counted as naive CD8 cells, so terminally differentiated effector memory CD45RA+ cells were excluded. Sequencing was performed with immunoSEQ multiplex PCR; in TCRdb, only in-frame clones are kept and a portion is missing. The data show hundreds of thousands of clones, 95% to 98% seen once. The specimen was naive CD8+ T cells sorted from blood. All receptors derive from a man aged 25-45 years in good health.

The chain uses TRBV6-6 and TRBJ1-2, with a weak D call TRBD1 (5 bases). V lost 5 bases to trimming and J lost 3 bases, with 13 bases between them. This CDR3 has 14 residues. Germline V gene lookup returns CDR1 MNHNY and CDR2 SVGAGI (reference sequence). The CDR3 sequence is CASSVGTEDYGYTF. The CDR3 nucleotides read TGTGCCAGCAGTGTAGGGACGGAAGACTATGGCTACACCTTC.

This clone was seen just once. The chain combines TRBV9 with TRBJ2-1; 15 nucleotides match TRBD2. V was clipped by 4 bases and J by 6 bases; unmatched bases: 14. This CDR3 is built from 19 residues. Germline CDR1 is SGDLS and CDR2 is YYNGEE. The CDR3 region is CASSPGTSGRPHGTNEQFF. The CDR3 DNA reads TGTGCCAGCAGCCCAGGGACTAGCGGGAGGCCCCATGGGACCAATGAGCAGTTCTTC.

This sequence joins TRBV5-4 and TRBJ2-7; 9 nucleotides line up with TRBD2. The CDR3 is 16 amino acids. J lost 4 bases, V lost 1 base, and 9 bases had no gene match. The germline V gene encodes CDR1 SGHNT and CDR2 YYREEE (reference sequence). The CDR3 sequence is CASSLLTSGPRYEQYF. DNA for the CDR3: TGTGCCAGCAGCTTGCTAACTAGCGGGCCCCGATACGAGCAGTACTTC.

This clone was seen once. The CDR3 DNA reads as TGTGCCAGCAGTCCGCGGACTAGCGGGAGCTCCTACGAGCAGTACTTC. Translation: CASSPRTSGSSYEQYF. This chain connects TRBV27 to TRBJ2-7; TRBD2 agrees at 13 bases. Germline V lookup: CDR1 MNHEY, CDR2 SMNVEV (reference sequence). V shed 5 bases, J shed 0 bases, and the junction held 4 bases outside the gene matches. The CDR3 totals 16 residues.

This sequence joins TRBV27 and TRBJ2-5; a weak D match, TRBD2 (6 bases). The germline V gene encodes CDR1 MNHEY and CDR2 SMNVEV (reference sequence). CDR3 length equals 14 residues. V shed 3 bases and J shed 9 bases, with 17 bases lying between them. CDR3 in amino acids: CASSFVGGDEAQYF. CDR3 bases: TGTGCCAGCAGTTTTGTGGGGGGAGATGAAGCCCAGTACTTC.

Turning to this clone: The same CDR3 arises from other DNA sequences in this sample as well. The rearrangement links TRBV9 to TRBJ1-2, with D perhaps TRBD1 (5 bases). The CDR3 is made up of 11 amino acids. Germline V lookup: CDR1 SGDLS, CDR2 YYNGEE. V shed 4 bases and J shed 7 bases, with 8 bases lying between them. CDR3 nucleotide sequence: TGTGCCAGCAGCCCAGGGTTTGGCTACACCTTC. It specifies CASSPGFGYTF.

The rearrangement joins TRBV6-5 to TRBJ2-1; 11 bases align to TRBD1. This CDR3 spans 14 amino acids. After removal of 2 bases from V and 8 bases from J, the junction contained 2 bases not matched to a gene. Looked up from germline, CDR1 is MNHEY and CDR2 is SVGAGI. In DNA, the CDR3 is TGTGCCAGCAGTTACCGGACAGGGGGCGATGAGCAGTTCTTC. This gives the protein CASSYRTGGDEQFF.

The CDR3 protein is CASSLSRYSNQPQHF. The CDR3 coding sequence is TGTGCCAGCAGTTTATCCAGATATAGCAATCAGCCCCAGCATTTT. The rearrangement links TRBV28 to TRBJ1-5; D unclear. CDR3 size: 15 residues. Germline values: CDR1 MDHEN, CDR2 SYDVKM. Between the trimmed V and J ends, which lost 1 base and 0 bases, there was a span of 7 bases.

V usage is TRBV6-5 and J usage is TRBJ2-2; 10 bases agree with TRBD2. The CDR3 length is 15 residues. V lost 4 bases and J lost 6; bases outside the gene matches: 5. From germline, CDR1 is MNHEY and CDR2 SVGAGI. The CDR3, as DNA: TGTGCCAGCAGTTGGGGACTAGCGATTGCCGGGGAGCTGTTTTTT. This codes for CASSWGLAIAGELFF.

The chain uses TRBV6-5 and TRBJ1-2; no clear D. The V gene lost 0 bases and the J gene lost 8 bases, with 19 bases spanning the gap. The CDR3 is made up of 16 amino acids. The germline gives CDR1 MNHEY, CDR2 SVGAGI. Here the CDR3 DNA reads TGTGCCAGCAGTTACTCCGCCAGAAACAGTCGGGGAGGCTACACCTTC. Its protein is CASSYSARNSRGGYTF.

The chain carries TRBV19 and TRBJ2-1; weak D call: TRBD2 (6 bases). Looked up from germline, CDR1 is LNHDA and CDR2 is SQIVND (reference sequence). Deletions cut 2 bases from V and 4 bases from J, with 12 bases between. CDR3 length: 15 amino acids. The CDR3, as DNA: TGTGCCAGTAGTATATCGAGCGGGTGGTACAATGAGCAGTTCTTC. It specifies CASSISSGWYNEQFF.

The chain recombines TRBV11-2 with TRBJ2-7; 14 nucleotides line up with TRBD2. Germline lookup yields CDR1 SGHAT and CDR2 FQNNGV. This CDR3 is 18 amino acids long. V shed 4 bases, J shed 3 bases, and the junction held 11 bases outside the gene matches. CDR3 loop: CASSSELTSGRGIYEQYF. CDR3 DNA: TGTGCCAGCAGCTCAGAGCTGACTAGCGGGAGGGGGATCTACGAGCAGTACTTC.

V usage is TRBV6-6 and J usage is TRBJ2-1, with 14 bases that match TRBD2. Germline V gives CDR1 MNHNY, CDR2 SVGAGI (reference sequence). The junction had 9 bases not matched to a gene; V was cut back by 5 bases and J by 9 bases. The CDR3 loop spans 16 amino acids. CDR3 coding DNA: TGTGCCAGCAGTCTTTTGGGACTAGCGGGAGATGGTGAGCAGTTCTTC. This codes for CASSLLGLAGDGEQFF.

The V and J genes are TRBV25-1 and TRBJ1-2; the match to TRBD1 covers 10 bases. Germline-derived CDR1 and CDR2 are MGHDK and SYGVNS. The CDR3 sequence is 15 residues long. V was clipped by 7 bases and J by 4 bases; unmatched bases: 9. The CDR3, as DNA: TGTGCCAGCACCGGGGGAGGGACAGGGGTCTATGGCTACACCTTC. This gives the protein CASTGGGTGVYGYTF.

This chain joins TRBV7-9 and TRBJ2-1; D perhaps matches TRBD1 (6 bases). The germline gives CDR1 SEHNR, CDR2 FQNEAQ (reference sequence). With 4 bases removed from V and 7 bases from J, the gap between germline ends came to 20 bases. The CDR3 covers 16 residues. The CDR3 protein is CASSYMTGSPGNEQFF. The CDR3, as DNA: TGTGCCAGCAGCTATATGACAGGTTCCCCTGGGAATGAGCAGTTCTTC.

V usage is TRBV27 and J usage is TRBJ2-1; 13 positions agree with TRBD2. The CDR3 is 16 residues long. The V gene end was trimmed by 5 bases and the J gene end by 9 bases; junction bases not matched to a gene: 10. Germline V gives CDR1 MNHEY, CDR2 SMNVEV (reference sequence). In nucleotides, the CDR3 is TGTGCCAGCAGTCTCGGACTAGCGGGGGACCTATTTGAGCAGTTCTTC. Translation: CASSLGLAGDLFEQFF.

The chain carries TRBV9 and TRBJ2-7; 9 bases match TRBD1. This CDR3 region has 13 residues. Germline V gives CDR1 SGDLS, CDR2 YYNGEE. V was pared by 5 bases and J by 6 bases, with 6 bases of the junction left unmatched. The CDR3 sequence is CASRAGQGGEQYF. Written as DNA, the CDR3 is TGTGCCAGCAGAGCGGGACAGGGCGGCGAGCAGTACTTC.

On this clone: The sample holds other DNA sequences that translate to the same CDR3. This chain uses TRBV4-1 with TRBJ1-1, with a possible D match to TRBD1 (5 bases). Trimming removed 1 base from V and 7 bases from J, with 13 bases in between. The CDR3 sequence is 14 residues long. The germline V gene has CDR1 MGHRA and CDR2 YSYEKL. CDR3 loop: CASSQVAGTNEAFF. CDR3 bases: TGCGCCAGCAGCCAAGTAGCTGGGACCAATGAAGCTTTCTTT.

This rearrangement joins TRBV28 to TRBJ1-5; D is possibly TRBD1 (5 bases). Germline CDR1 reads MDHEN; CDR2 reads SYDVKM. V shed 3 bases and J shed 7 bases, with 13 bases lying between them. CDR3 length: 14 residues. The CDR3 here is CASSLGTGGQPQHF. CDR3 coding DNA: TGTGCCAGCAGTTTGGGGACTGGTGGGCAGCCCCAGCATTTT.

The rearrangement links TRBV10-3 to TRBJ1-1; weak D call: TRBD1 (5 bases). The CDR3 is 12 residues long. Trimming left V 11 bases short and J 2 bases short, with 12 bases between. Germline V gene data show CDR1 as ENHRY and CDR2 as SYGVKD. In DNA, the CDR3 is TGTGCCGTTGGGGGTTTAAACACTGAAGCTTTCTTT. Its translation is CAVGGLNTEAFF.

With regard to this clone: The sample contains more than one DNA sequence encoding this CDR3. The chain employs TRBV27 and TRBJ2-7; 11 bases map to TRBD1. With V trimmed by 5 bases and J by 4 bases, 4 bases remained unmatched. This CDR3 is built from 14 residues. Germline V gives CDR1 MNHEY, CDR2 SMNVEV (reference sequence). The chain's CDR3 is CASSPGQGVYEQYF. The CDR3, as DNA: TGTGCCAGCAGTCCGGGACAGGGGGTATACGAGCAGTACTTC.

The chain has TRBV27 and TRBJ2-6; no clear D. Germline CDR1 is MNHEY and CDR2 is SMNVEV (reference sequence). V gave up 7 bases and J gave up 5 bases, with 15 bases separating them. The CDR3 extends over 15 amino acids. CDR3 amino acids: CASTPQPIWANVLTF. The CDR3 bases are TGTGCCAGCACCCCGCAGCCGATCTGGGCCAACGTCCTGACTTTC.

The chain uses TRBV5-1 and TRBJ1-3; D uncertain. Trimming removed 3 bases at V and 0 bases at J, with 13 bases between. The germline CDR1 and CDR2 sequences are SGHRS and YFSETQ. This CDR3 is 16 amino acids long. For the CDR3, the DNA is TGCGCCAGCAGCTCGAAGAAGGGTTACTCTGGAAACACCATATATTTT. Translated: CASSSKKGYSGNTIYF.

This chain links TRBV5-6 with TRBJ2-5; TRBD2 matches 12 bases. V lost 4 bases and J lost 11; bases outside the gene matches: 6. CDR1 and CDR2 from the germline V gene are SGHDT and YYEEEE. CDR3 length equals 13 residues. CDR3 nucleotide sequence: TGTGCCAGCAGCCCCCGACTAGCGGGGGAGCAGTACTTC. This gives the protein CASSPRLAGEQYF.

The chain has TRBV6-5 and TRBJ1-1; no definite D call. V dropped 3 bases and J dropped 0 bases, with 8 bases sitting between them. Germline CDR1 and CDR2: MNHEY and SVGAGI. There are 14 residues in the CDR3. CDR3 sequence reads: CASSYFQMNTEAFF. The CDR3 DNA reads as TGTGCCAGCAGTTATTTCCAAATGAACACTGAAGCTTTCTTT.